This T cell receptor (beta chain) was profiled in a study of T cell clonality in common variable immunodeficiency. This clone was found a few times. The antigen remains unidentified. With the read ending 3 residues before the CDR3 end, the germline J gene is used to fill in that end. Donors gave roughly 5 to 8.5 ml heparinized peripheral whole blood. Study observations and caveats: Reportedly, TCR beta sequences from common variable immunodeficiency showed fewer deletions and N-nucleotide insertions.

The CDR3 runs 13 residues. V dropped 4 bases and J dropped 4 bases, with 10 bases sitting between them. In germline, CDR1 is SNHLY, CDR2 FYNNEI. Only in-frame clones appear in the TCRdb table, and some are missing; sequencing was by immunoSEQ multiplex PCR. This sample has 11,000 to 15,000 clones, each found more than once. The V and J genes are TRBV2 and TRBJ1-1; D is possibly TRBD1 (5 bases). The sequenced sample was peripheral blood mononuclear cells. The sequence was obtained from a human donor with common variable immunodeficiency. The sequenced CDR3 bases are TGTGCCAGCAGTGGGGACTTCGGCACTGAA. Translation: CASSGDFGTE. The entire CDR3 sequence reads CASSGDFGTEAFF.